This T cell receptor (beta chain) was sequenced during a study of regulatory T cells in long-lasting Graves disease. General study points: Persistent Graves' patients possessed reduced TCR diversity relative to recently diagnosed ones.

Construction of TCR beta libraries relied on iRepertoire HTBI primers and on Arm-PCR targeting CDR3 regions. Under the authors' procedure: Across all samples, roughly 60 TRBV segments and more than 11 TRBJ segments were identified. TCRdb processed the multiplex PCR reads anew with MiXCR; each CDR3 protein has one entry. V and J calls and clone size were set by TCRdb, not the authors. The sample holds hundreds of thousands of distinct CDR3 sequences; about a sixth are singletons and the top ten take roughly 20%. With regard to this clonotype: Its target is not known.

The CDR3 length is 18 residues. V lost 2 bases, J lost 0 bases, and 14 bases lay in between. Germline assignment: CDR1 MNHEY and CDR2 SMNVEV (reference sequence). Indicated time point: newly diagnosed GD, antithyroid drugs for less than 3 months. The TCR library was prepared using RNA isolated from PBMCs. Patients hailed from an endocrinology department in Xi'an, China. This chain joins TRBV27 and TRBJ2-6; D may be TRBD1 (6 bases). The sequence was collected from a female donor with Graves disease. The sequences come from peripheral blood mononuclear cells (PBMCs), collected at new diagnosis, from a patient treated with antithyroid drugs. The CDR3, as DNA: TGTGCCAGCAGTTTAGAGGGGGTCAGGCGCTCTGGGGCCAACGTCCTGACTTTC. It is translated as CASSLEGVRRSGANVLTF.